This TCR beta chain was identified in a study of CD4 T cells in relation to SARS-CoV-2 and coronaviruses. Points on this clone: Its antigen remains unidentified.

Some clones are missing from TCRdb's copy, which holds only in-frame ones; the method was immunoSEQ multiplex PCR. The sample carries 20,000 to 25,000 clones, over 65% recorded once. The V end lost 2 bases, the J end lost 4 bases, and 9 bases lay between the germline ends. The CDR3 sequence is 13 residues long. Unexposed donor CD4+ T cells date from about 2011-2018, before the COVID-19 pandemic. The cells were cultured for approximately 10 days before CD4+ T cells were isolated. The receptor's source is a human donor in good health. The chain recombines TRBV12-3 or TRBV12-4 with TRBJ2-7; D perhaps matches TRBD1 (6 bases). Sequencing was done on a sample of CD4+ T cells from PBMCs, cultured in vitro. This CDR3 is CASSLLGAYEQYF. DNA of the CDR3: TGTGCCAGCAGTTTACTGGGGGCTTACGAGCAGTACTTC.